The 25 T cell receptor beta chains below were found in one sample sequenced in a study of shared clonotypes between healthy human individuals. Sequencing used immunoSEQ multiplex PCR; TCRdb keeps in-frame clones, though not all of them. The table has 2 million or so clones, 90% to 95% seen once. The specimen sequenced was naive CD4+ T cells sorted from blood. The subset denotes: CD45RA+ positively selected. These receptors were obtained from a man in his late teens or twenties in good health.

The sample holds one count of this clone. The V call is TRBV18, the J call TRBJ2-5; tentatively, D is TRBD1 (5 bases). Germline V gene sequence: CDR1 KGHSH, CDR2 LQKENI. V was clipped by 4 bases and J by 0 bases, with 12 bases between them. The CDR3 spans 15 residues. CDR3 protein: CASSRPTGHQETQYF. CDR3 bases: TGTGCCAGCTCACGCCCCACAGGTCACCAAGAGACCCAGTACTTC.

The chain joins TRBV5-1 to TRBJ1-3; tentatively, D is TRBD1 (6 bases). The CDR3 runs 15 residues. The germline V gene encodes CDR1 SGHRS and CDR2 YFSETQ. The ends were cut back, 4 bases at V and 6 bases at J, with 17 bases in the middle. DNA for the CDR3: TGCGCCAGCAGCCTCACCGGGACATTCGTAAACACCATATATTTT. Protein: CASSLTGTFVNTIYF.

The rearrangement uses TRBV5-4 and TRBJ2-7; 11 bases agree with TRBD2. The trim removed 7 bases at V and 5 bases at J, leaving 8 bases unmatched. The CDR3 totals 14 residues. Germline-derived CDR1 and CDR2 are SGHNT and YYREEE (reference sequence). CDR3 amino acids: CASHPLAGGHEQYF. The DNA of the CDR3 is TGTGCCAGCCATCCCCTAGCGGGGGGCCACGAGCAGTACTTC.

This chain links TRBV6-1 with TRBJ2-3, with D unclear. Germline CDR1 reads MNHNS; CDR2 reads SASEGT. The CDR3 contains 14 residues. V was trimmed by 6 bases and J by 3 bases, leaving 13 bases between them. The DNA for the CDR3 is TGTGCCAGCAGGCGAGACGGTAGGACAGATACGCAGTATTTT. Translated, it gives CASRRDGRTDTQYF.

The chain is built from TRBV7-6 and TRBJ2-1, with a tentative D call TRBD1 (6 bases). V lost 5 bases, J lost 1 base, and 12 bases lay in between. Germline values: CDR1 SGHVS, CDR2 FNYEAQ. The CDR3 has 15 residues. CDR3 amino acids: CASSPTGLSYNEQFF. CDR3 sequence (DNA): TGTGCCAGCAGCCCGACAGGTTTATCCTACAATGAGCAGTTCTTC.

To note about this clone: One end of the junction varies from germline; a read error may be responsible. The identical CDR3 is also encoded by other nucleotide sequences in the sample. This sequence joins TRBV28 and TRBJ1-4, with 7 bases identical to TRBD1. The CDR3 has 16 amino acids. Germline V CDR1 and CDR2: MDHEN, SYDVKM. In DNA form, the CDR3 reads TGTGCCAGCAGTTCGCTCTTAGACAGGGTAAATGAGAAACTGTTTTTT. It translates to CASSSLLDRVNEKLFF.

The J gene is TRBJ1-2, the V gene TRBV4-3; D is perhaps TRBD1 (5 bases). Trimming stripped 0 bases from V and 7 bases from J, with 9 bases between. The CDR3 totals 13 residues. Germline V gene lookup returns CDR1 LGHNA and CDR2 YSLEER. The CDR3, as DNA: TGCGCCAGCAGCCAAGATATCAGGGCTGGCTACACCTTC. This sequence encodes CASSQDIRAGYTF.

The chain has TRBV5-6 and TRBJ1-1, with TRBD1 matching over 8 bases. Germline V lookup: CDR1 SGHDT, CDR2 YYEEEE. This CDR3 contains 15 residues. The J segment lost 0 bases and the V segment lost 3 bases, leaving 4 bases of the junction unmatched. The CDR3 sequence: CASSSGTGMNTEAFF. The CDR3 region has the DNA TGTGCCAGCAGCTCAGGGACAGGCATGAACACTGAAGCTTTCTTT.

The rearrangement uses TRBV5-1 and TRBJ2-7; 13 bases fit TRBD2. Per germline, CDR1 SGHRS and CDR2 YFSETQ. The length of the CDR3 is 15 residues. V was pared by 4 bases and J by 7 bases, with 8 bases of the junction left unmatched. The CDR3 DNA follows: TGCGCCAGCAGCCTTCGGACTAGCGGGGGCAGGGAGCAGTACTTC. It translates to CASSLRTSGGREQYF.

The V gene is TRBV7-2, the J gene TRBJ1-4; 7 nucleotides agree with TRBD1. Germline values: CDR1 SGHTA, CDR2 FQGNSA. This CDR3 contains 14 residues. V lost 3 bases and J lost 4; bases outside the gene matches: 2. The CDR3 loop is CASSLTGYNEKLFF. The CDR3 DNA is TGTGCCAGCAGCTTGACAGGGTATAATGAAAAACTGTTTTTT.

The chain links TRBV5-1 to TRBJ1-1; tentatively, D is TRBD1 (6 bases). The CDR3 contains 13 residues. The germline V gene has CDR1 SGHRS and CDR2 YFSETQ. The V and J ends lost 4 bases and 5 bases respectively, with 12 bases between them. This CDR3 is CASSATGLTEAFF. The CDR3 coding sequence is TGCGCCAGCAGCGCCACAGGGTTAACTGAAGCTTTCTTT.

This rearrangement joins TRBV9 to TRBJ1-4; D is perhaps TRBD1 (6 bases). Trimming removed 4 bases from V and 8 bases from J, with 18 bases in between. Germline CDR1 SGDLS, CDR2 YYNGEE. The CDR3 is 15 residues long. The CDR3 region is CASSTRTAGGEKLFF. CDR3 DNA: TGTGCCAGCAGCACCCGGACAGCGGGGGGCGAAAAACTGTTTTTT. The entire variable domain, with the rest obtained from reference TRBV9 and TRBJ1-4, is as follows: DSGVTQTPKHLITATGQRVTLRCSPRSGDLSVYWYQQSLDQGLQFLIQYYNGEERAKGNILERFSAQQFPDLHSELNLSSLELGDSALYFCASSTRTAGGEKLFFGSGTQLSVL.

This clone was seen a single time. The V and J genes are TRBV14 and TRBJ1-6; D call uncertain. From germline, CDR1 is SGHDN and CDR2 FVKESK. The V end was cut by 4 bases, the J end by 10 bases, with 11 bases between. This CDR3 has 13 residues. CDR3 residues: CASSPNLGSPLHF. As DNA, the CDR3 is TGTGCCAGCAGCCCCAATCTGGGATCACCCCTCCACTTT.

The genes are TRBV27 and TRBJ2-5, with 8 bases identical to TRBD2. J was trimmed by 4 bases and V by 1 base; bases with no gene match: 11. This CDR3 is built from 17 residues. CDR1 and CDR2 (germline): MNHEY, SMNVEV (reference sequence). CDR3 DNA sequence: TGTGCCAGCAGTTTATTGTGGGGCGGGGGGCTGAGAGAGACCCAGTACTTC. Amino acid sequence: CASSLLWGGGLRETQYF.

The chain is built from TRBV25-1 and TRBJ2-7; TRBD2 is a possible D gene (6 bases). This CDR3 contains 12 residues. Germline V gene sequence: CDR1 MGHDK, CDR2 SYGVNS. The ends were cut back, 8 bases at V and 7 bases at J, with 15 bases in the middle. This CDR3 reads CASGGSPGEQYF. The DNA for the CDR3 is TGTGCCAGCGGGGGGAGTCCCGGGGAGCAGTACTTC.

V gene TRBV2 combines with J gene TRBJ2-2, with no clear D. Trimming stripped 1 base from V and 6 bases from J, with 6 bases between. The CDR3 is made up of 13 amino acids. Germline V lookup: CDR1 SNHLY, CDR2 FYNNEI. DNA of the CDR3: TGTGCCAGCAGTGAAGGCCAGTCCGGGGAGCTGTTTTTT. Translating it yields CASSEGQSGELFF.

A remark on this clone: Other DNA variants within this sample encode the same CDR3. This chain links TRBV5-1 with TRBJ2-5; TRBD2 matches 7 bases. Germline V CDR1 and CDR2: SGHRS, YFSETQ. V lost 0 bases and J lost 1; bases outside the gene matches: 6. The CDR3 sequence is 16 residues long. The CDR3 spells CASSLVSGATQETQYF. The CDR3, as DNA: TGCGCCAGCAGCTTGGTGAGCGGGGCGACCCAAGAGACCCAGTACTTC. Using reference TRBV5-1 and TRBJ2-5 for the parts outside the CDR3, the full variable domain is KAGVTQTPRYLIKTRGQQVTLSCSPISGHRSVSWYQQTPGQGLQFLFEYFSETQRNKGNFPGRFSGRQFSNSRSEMNVSTLELGDSALYLCASSLVSGATQETQYFGPGTRLLVL.

The chain combines TRBV30 with TRBJ1-6; 7 positions match TRBD1. Germline V gene sequence: CDR1 GTSNPN, CDR2 SVGIG (reference sequence). This CDR3 has 13 amino acids. Trimming took 8 bases from V and 7 from J; bases not matched to a gene: 8. The CDR3 coding sequence is TGTGCCGAGGGGGCAGGGGCAAATTCACCCCTCCACTTT. This translates into CAEGAGANSPLHF.

The V call is TRBV9, the J call TRBJ1-2; possible D gene TRBD1, 5 bases. The CDR3 extends over 15 amino acids. The germline CDR1 and CDR2 sequences are SGDLS and YYNGEE. Trimming left V 0 bases short and J 5 bases short, with 14 bases between. CDR3 sequence: CASSVAQDLGYGYTF. CDR3 nucleotide sequence: TGTGCCAGCAGCGTAGCACAGGACCTTGGGTATGGCTACACCTTC.

The chain uses TRBV4-3 and TRBJ2-6; 8 bases map to TRBD1. The CDR3 is made up of 15 amino acids. J was trimmed by 4 bases and V by 6 bases; bases with no gene match: 5. Germline CDR1 and CDR2: LGHNA and YSLEER. The CDR3 sequence: CASSMTGEGANVLTF. The CDR3 nucleotides read TGCGCCAGCAGTATGACAGGGGAGGGGGCCAACGTCCTGACTTTC.

This chain joins TRBV25-1 and TRBJ1-6; 8 bases are a match to TRBD1. J lost 9 bases, V lost 7 bases, and 8 bases had no gene match. Looked up from germline, CDR1 is MGHDK and CDR2 is SYGVNS. CDR3 length: 14 residues. CDR3 in DNA: TGTGCCAGCACCAAACAGGGGGGAGGTTCACCCCTCCACTTT. It yields the protein CASTKQGGGSPLHF.

The chain recombines TRBV7-2 with TRBJ2-5; 10 bases map to TRBD1. There are 14 residues in the CDR3. V was pared by 5 bases and J by 5 bases, with 5 bases of the junction left unmatched. CDR1 and CDR2 from the germline V gene are SGHTA and FQGNSA. The CDR3 protein is CASSATGGRETQYF. CDR3 nucleotides: TGTGCCAGCAGCGCGACAGGGGGCCGGGAGACCCAGTACTTC. Together with reference TRBV7-2 and TRBJ2-5, the CDR3 gives the full variable domain: GAGVSQSPSNKVTEKGKDVELRCDPISGHTALYWYRQSLGQGLEFLIYFQGNSAPDKSGLPSDRFSAERTGGSVSTLTIQRTQQEDSAVYLCASSATGGRETQYFGPGTRLLVL.

This chain uses TRBV9 with TRBJ2-2; no definite D call. Germline CDR1 SGDLS, CDR2 YYNGEE. Trimming stripped 4 bases from V and 2 bases from J, with 18 bases between. The CDR3 loop spans 17 amino acids. The CDR3 sequence is CASSPLDRGPNTGELFF. CDR3 DNA: TGTGCCAGCAGCCCTTTAGATCGCGGCCCTAACACCGGGGAGCTGTTTTTT.

V is TRBV2 and J is TRBJ1-5; D call uncertain. Germline V lookup: CDR1 SNHLY, CDR2 FYNNEI. The CDR3 is 15 residues long. V was shortened by 5 bases and J by 7 bases, with 18 bases between the two germline ends. The DNA of the CDR3 is TGTGCCAGCAGTTCGGTAGGAAACTCTAAGCAGCCCCAGCATTTT. This sequence encodes CASSSVGNSKQPQHF.

The rearrangement links TRBV5-1 to TRBJ1-1; no firm D call. Trimming cost V 0 bases and J 0 bases, with 12 bases left between them. CDR1 SGHRS and CDR2 YFSETQ come from the germline V gene. The CDR3 runs to 16 residues. In nucleotides, the CDR3 is TGCGCCAGCAGCTTGGTCGCCAGCCCTATGAACACTGAAGCTTTCTTT. This encodes CASSLVASPMNTEAFF.